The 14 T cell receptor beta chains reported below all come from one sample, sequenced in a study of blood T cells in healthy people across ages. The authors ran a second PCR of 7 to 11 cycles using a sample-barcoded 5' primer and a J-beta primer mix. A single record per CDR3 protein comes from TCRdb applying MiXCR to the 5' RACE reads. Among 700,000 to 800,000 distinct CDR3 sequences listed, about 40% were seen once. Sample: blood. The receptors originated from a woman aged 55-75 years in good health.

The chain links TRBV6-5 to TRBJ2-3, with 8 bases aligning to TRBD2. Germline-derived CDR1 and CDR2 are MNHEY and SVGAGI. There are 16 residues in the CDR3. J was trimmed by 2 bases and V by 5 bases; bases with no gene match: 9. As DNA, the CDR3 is TGTGCCAGCAGTCCCTTGGAGCGGGAGTTCACAGATACGCAGTATTTT. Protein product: CASSPLEREFTDTQYF.

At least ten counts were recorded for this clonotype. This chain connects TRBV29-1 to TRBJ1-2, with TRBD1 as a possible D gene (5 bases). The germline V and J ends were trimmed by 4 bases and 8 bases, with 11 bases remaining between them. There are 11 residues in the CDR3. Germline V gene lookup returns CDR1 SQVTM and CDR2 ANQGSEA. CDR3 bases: TGCAGCGTTGGACCAGGGTTGGGCTACACCTTC. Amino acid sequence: CSVGPGLGYTF.

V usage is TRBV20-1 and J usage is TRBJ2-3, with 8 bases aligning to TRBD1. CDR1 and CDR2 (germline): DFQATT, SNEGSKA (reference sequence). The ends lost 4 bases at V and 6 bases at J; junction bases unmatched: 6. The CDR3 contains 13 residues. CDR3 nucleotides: TGCAGTGCTACTCCAGGGGGCATCGATACGCAGTATTTT. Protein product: CSATPGGIDTQYF.

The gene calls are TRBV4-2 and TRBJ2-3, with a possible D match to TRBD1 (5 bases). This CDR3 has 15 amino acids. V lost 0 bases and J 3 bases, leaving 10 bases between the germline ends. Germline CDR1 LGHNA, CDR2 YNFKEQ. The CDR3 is CASSQDPQETDTQYF. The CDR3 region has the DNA TGTGCCAGCAGCCAAGATCCACAGGAGACAGATACGCAGTATTTT.

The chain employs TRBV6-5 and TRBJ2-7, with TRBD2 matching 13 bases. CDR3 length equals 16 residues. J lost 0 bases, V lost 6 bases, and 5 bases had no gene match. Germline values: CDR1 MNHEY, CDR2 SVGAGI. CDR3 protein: CASRGTSGAGSYEQYF. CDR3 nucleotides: TGTGCCAGCAGAGGGACTAGCGGGGCCGGCTCCTACGAGCAGTACTTC.

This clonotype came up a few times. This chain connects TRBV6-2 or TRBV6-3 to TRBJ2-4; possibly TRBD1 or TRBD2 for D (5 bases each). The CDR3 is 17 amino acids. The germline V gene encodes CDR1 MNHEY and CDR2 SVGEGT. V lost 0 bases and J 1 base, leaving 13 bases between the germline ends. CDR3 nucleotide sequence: TGTGCCAGCAGTTACTCGAAGGGGCCGGGGGCCAAAAACATTCAGTACTTC. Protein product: CASSYSKGPGAKNIQYF.

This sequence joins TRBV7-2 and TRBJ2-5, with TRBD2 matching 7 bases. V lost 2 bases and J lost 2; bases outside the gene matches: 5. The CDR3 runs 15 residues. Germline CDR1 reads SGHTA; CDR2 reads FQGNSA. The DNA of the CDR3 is TGTGCCAGCAGCTTACTAGCGGATTATCAAGAGACCCAGTACTTC. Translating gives CASSLLADYQETQYF.

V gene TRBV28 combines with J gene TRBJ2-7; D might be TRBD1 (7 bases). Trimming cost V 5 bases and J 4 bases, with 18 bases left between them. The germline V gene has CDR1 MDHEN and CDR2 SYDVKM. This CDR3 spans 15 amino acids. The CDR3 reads CASSPSGGLIYEQYF. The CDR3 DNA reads TGTGCCAGCAGTCCCTCAGGGGGGCTCATTTACGAGCAGTACTTC.

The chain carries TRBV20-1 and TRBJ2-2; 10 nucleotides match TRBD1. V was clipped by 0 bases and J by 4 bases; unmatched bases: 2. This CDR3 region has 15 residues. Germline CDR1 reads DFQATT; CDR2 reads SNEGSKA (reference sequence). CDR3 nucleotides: TGCAGTGCTAGAGACGACAGGGGGCCCACCGGGGAGCTGTTTTTT. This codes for CSARDDRGPTGELFF.

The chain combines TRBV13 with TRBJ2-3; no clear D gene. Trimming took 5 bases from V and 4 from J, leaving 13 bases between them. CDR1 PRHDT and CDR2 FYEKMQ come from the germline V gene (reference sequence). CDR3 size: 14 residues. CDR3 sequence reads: CASSPERSADTQYF. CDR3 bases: TGTGCCAGCAGCCCGGAGAGGTCTGCAGATACGCAGTATTTT. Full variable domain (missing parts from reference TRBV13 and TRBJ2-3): AAGVIQSPRHLIKEKRETATLKCYPIPRHDTVYWYQQGPGQDPQFLISFYEKMQSDKGSIPDRFSAQQFSDYHSELNMSSLELGDSALYFCASSPERSADTQYFGPGTRLTVL.

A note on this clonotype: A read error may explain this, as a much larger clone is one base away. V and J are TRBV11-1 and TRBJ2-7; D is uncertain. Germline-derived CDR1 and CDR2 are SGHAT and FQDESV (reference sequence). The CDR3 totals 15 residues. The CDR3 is CVSSLKSVSSYEQYF. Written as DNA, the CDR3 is TGTGTCAGCAGCTTAAAGTCAGTCAGCTCCTACGAGCAGTACTTC.

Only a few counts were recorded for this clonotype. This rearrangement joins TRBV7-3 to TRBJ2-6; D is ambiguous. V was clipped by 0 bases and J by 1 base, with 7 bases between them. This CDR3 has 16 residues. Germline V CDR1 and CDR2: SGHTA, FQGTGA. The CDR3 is CASSLTAGSGANVLTF. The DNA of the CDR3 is TGTGCCAGCAGCTTAACGGCTGGTTCTGGGGCCAACGTCCTGACTTTC.

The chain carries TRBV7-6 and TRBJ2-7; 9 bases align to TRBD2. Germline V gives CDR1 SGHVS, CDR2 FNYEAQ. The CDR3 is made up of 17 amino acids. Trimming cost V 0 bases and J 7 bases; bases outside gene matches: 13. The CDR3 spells CASSLAVSGGYYNEQYF. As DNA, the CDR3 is TGTGCCAGCAGCTTAGCGGTTAGCGGGGGCTACTACAATGAGCAGTACTTC.

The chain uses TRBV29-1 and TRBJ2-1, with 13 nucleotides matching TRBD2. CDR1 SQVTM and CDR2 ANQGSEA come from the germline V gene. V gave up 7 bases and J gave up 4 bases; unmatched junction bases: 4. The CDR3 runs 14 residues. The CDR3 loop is CSGGGLAGYNEQFF. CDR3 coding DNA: TGCAGCGGGGGGGGACTAGCGGGGTACAATGAGCAGTTCTTC.